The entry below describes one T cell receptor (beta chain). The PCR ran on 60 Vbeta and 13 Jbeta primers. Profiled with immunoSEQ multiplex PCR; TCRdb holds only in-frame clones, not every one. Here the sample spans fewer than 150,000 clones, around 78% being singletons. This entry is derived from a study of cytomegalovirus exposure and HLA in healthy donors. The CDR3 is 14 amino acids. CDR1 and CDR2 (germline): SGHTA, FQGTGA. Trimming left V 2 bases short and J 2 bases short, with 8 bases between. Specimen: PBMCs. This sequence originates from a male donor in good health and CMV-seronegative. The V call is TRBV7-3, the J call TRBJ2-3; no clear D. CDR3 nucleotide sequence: TGTGCCAGCAGCTTAGGCAGATACACAGATACGCAGTATTTT. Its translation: CASSLGRYTDTQYF. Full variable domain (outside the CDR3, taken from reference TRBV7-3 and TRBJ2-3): GAGVSQTPSNKVTEKGKYVELRCDPISGHTALYWYRQSLGQGPEFLIYFQGTGAADDSGLPNDRFFAVRPEGSVSTLKIQRTERGDSAVYLCASSLGRYTDTQYFGPGTRLTVL.